The 27 T cell receptor beta chains below were found in one sample sequenced in a study of tumor-infiltrating lymphocytes in primary liver carcinoma. Both RNA and DNA were isolated together from about 20-30 mg of bulk tissue that had not been sorted. TCR beta cDNA came from about 500 ng total RNA, primed with a constant-region primer. Amplification in three nested multiplex PCR rounds with slightly modified ARM-PCR gave rise to TCR beta libraries. Amplification in the first two PCR rounds was performed using TRBV1-TRBV30 forward primers and a C-beta reverse primer for 10 cycles each. TCRdb analysed the multiplex PCR reads with MiXCR anew, one entry per CDR3 protein. The sample holds about 100,000 distinct CDR3 sequences, around 66% seen once. The material sequenced was liver tumor tissue from sampling region 2. Subset defined: tumor region T2, inferior pole. These TCRs come from a woman aged 55-75 years with primary liver carcinoma and hepatitis B virus infection.

This clonotype was recorded a few times. V usage is TRBV5-1 and J usage is TRBJ2-5; 7 positions agree with TRBD2. Germline V CDR1 and CDR2: SGHRS, YFSETQ. Losses at the gene ends were 1 base for V and 5 bases for J; bases not matched to a gene: 8. This CDR3 comprises 15 residues. The CDR3 here is CASSLSAGRQETQYF. DNA for the CDR3: TGCGCCAGCAGCTTGTCAGCGGGGCGTCAGGAGACCCAGTACTTC.

By proportion, this clonotype is medium-sized. This chain joins TRBV29-1 and TRBJ2-3; D possibly corresponds to TRBD2 (5 bases). V lost 3 bases to trimming and J lost 1 base, with 11 bases between them. The CDR3 has 14 residues. CDR1 is SQVTM and CDR2 is ANQGSEA in the germline V gene. CDR3 protein: CSVERAERTDTQYF. CDR3 nucleotide sequence: TGCAGCGTTGAGCGAGCGGAGCGCACAGATACGCAGTATTTT.

Remarks on this clonotype: Lacking the conserved final phenylalanine or tryptophan, this CDR3 likely reflects a read error. Because the CDR3's place on the DNA is in doubt, the DNA is left out and the CDR3 is given as listed by TCRdb. V is TRBV12-3 or TRBV12-4 and J is TRBJ1-5; the table's D call, TRBD1, was not checked against the DNA. The CDR3 comprises 15 residues, both ends counted. CDR3 sequence: CASSPTGNSNQPQRL.

The V call is TRBV28, the J call TRBJ1-2; 9 positions agree with TRBD1. Per germline, CDR1 MDHEN and CDR2 SYDVKM. The CDR3 extends over 14 amino acids. The trim removed 4 bases at V and 7 bases at J, leaving 7 bases unmatched. The CDR3 spells CASSWGTGIVGYTF. The CDR3 nucleotides are TGTGCCAGCAGTTGGGGGACAGGGATAGTTGGCTACACCTTC.

This clonotype was seen ten or more times. The J gene is TRBJ2-3, the V gene TRBV10-1; 14 bases match TRBD2. After removal of 4 bases from V and 5 bases from J, the junction contained 2 bases not matched to a gene. The CDR3 extends over 15 amino acids. Germline V lookup: CDR1 WNHNN, CDR2 SYGVQD (reference sequence). The CDR3 region is CASSGLAGGVDTQYF. CDR3 DNA sequence: TGCGCCAGCAGTGGACTAGCGGGAGGGGTAGATACGCAGTATTTT.

In regard to this clonotype: Compared with germline, one end of the junction differs, possibly owing to a read error. The chain recombines TRBV7-9 with TRBJ2-1, with a weak D call TRBD2 (7 bases). Germline lookup yields CDR1 SEHNR and CDR2 FQNEAQ (reference sequence). CDR3 length equals 15 residues. The CDR3 DNA reads as TGTTCCAGCAGCTTAGGCTCGGGGGGCTTAAATGAGCAGTTCTTC. Amino acid sequence: CSSSLGSGGLNEQFF.

About this clonotype: The junction shows a germline mismatch at one end, possibly a read error. The chain joins TRBV5-1 to TRBJ2-7; no clear D gene. Germline V CDR1 and CDR2: SGHRS, YFSETQ. The length of the CDR3 is 14 residues. This CDR3 is CASSLLSQGFEQYF. The CDR3 nucleotides read TGCGCCAGCAGCTTGTTATCACAAGGCTTCGAGCAGTATTTC.

Comments on this clonotype: Compared with germline, one end of the junction differs, possibly owing to a read error. The rearrangement links TRBV6-1 to TRBJ1-6; 7 bases match TRBD1. The CDR3 is 14 amino acids. CDR1 MNHNS and CDR2 SASEGT come from the germline V gene. The CDR3 region has the DNA TGTGTCAGCAGCCCAACAGGGGAAGGATCACTCCTCCACTTT. Protein product: CVSSPTGEGSLLHF.

The chain couples TRBV12-3 or TRBV12-4 to TRBJ2-1; D may be TRBD1 (6 bases). The CDR3 sequence is 14 residues long. The ends were cut back, 1 base at V and 6 bases at J, with 10 bases in the middle. The CDR3 DNA is TGTGCCAGCAGTTTAGGATGGACAGTCAATGAGCAGTTCTTC. Translating gives CASSLGWTVNEQFF.

This clonotype is medium-sized. The CDR3 DNA is TGTGCCAGCAGTAAAGCGGGAGGGCCATACGAGCAGTACTTC. Its protein product is CASSKAGGPYEQYF. The chain carries TRBV6-5 and TRBJ2-7, with 10 bases matching TRBD2. The CDR3 runs 14 residues. The germline V gene encodes CDR1 MNHEY and CDR2 SVGAGI. The ends lost 5 bases at V and 4 bases at J; junction bases unmatched: 5.

This chain connects TRBV11-2 to TRBJ2-7, with D perhaps matching TRBD1 (5 bases). CDR3 length equals 15 residues. V dropped 5 bases and J dropped 3 bases, with 17 bases sitting between them. Germline loops: CDR1 SGHAT, CDR2 FQNNGV. Here the CDR3 reads CASSPRRGRGYEQYF. In DNA form, the CDR3 reads TGTGCCAGCAGCCCCCGAAGGGGAAGGGGCTACGAGCAGTACTTC.

V is TRBV11-2 and J is TRBJ2-3, with 8 nucleotides matching TRBD1. Germline V gene lookup returns CDR1 SGHAT and CDR2 FQNNGV. There are 13 residues in the CDR3. J was trimmed by 6 bases and V by 5 bases; bases with no gene match: 4. The CDR3 DNA follows: TGTGCCAGCAGCCAGGGGGCAGGTGATACGCAGTATTTT. This gives the protein CASSQGAGDTQYF.

Of note for this clonotype: This likely comes from a read error, as the CDR3 has no conserved phenylalanine or tryptophan at its end. The limits of the CDR3 on the DNA are not certain, so only TCRdb's listed CDR3 is given. The rearrangement links TRBV12-3 or TRBV12-4 to TRBJ1-2. The CDR3 has 11 residues if both end residues are counted. CDR3 loop: CASSFGQARAS.

Turning to this clonotype: This could be a read error, since a much larger clone is one nucleotide away. The chain joins TRBV5-4 to TRBJ2-2, with D possibly called TRBD1 or TRBD2 (5 bases each). This CDR3 region has 15 residues. The V gene's germline CDR1 is SGHNT and CDR2 YYREEE (reference sequence). Trimming shortened V by 7 bases and J by 5 bases, and 18 bases separated the two germline ends. The CDR3 DNA is TGTGCCAGCTCCACGGGGCTGGCCACAACCGGGGAGCTGTTTTTT. This translates into CASSTGLATTGELFF.

This clonotype was observed at least ten times. V usage is TRBV6-5 and J usage is TRBJ2-7, with a possible D match to TRBD1 (6 bases). The V gene's germline CDR1 is MNHEY and CDR2 SVGAGI. V was shortened by 6 bases and J by 6 bases, with 15 bases between the two germline ends. The CDR3 sequence is 13 residues long. The CDR3 sequence is CASSRPQGSEQYF. The CDR3 DNA reads TGTGCCAGCAGCCGCCCTCAGGGGAGCGAGCAGTACTTC.

This clonotype was recorded only once. At one boundary the junction diverges from the germline segment, which might be a read error. The chain couples TRBV7-6 to TRBJ1-1; no clear D gene. The CDR3 loop spans 13 amino acids. Per the germline V gene, CDR1 is SGHVS and CDR2 is FNYEAQ. The CDR3 DNA sequence: TGTGCTAGCAGCTTAGCGGGGAACACTGAAGCTTTCTTT. It is translated as CASSLAGNTEAFF.

This clonotype was observed a handful of times. The chain employs TRBV2 and TRBJ2-1, with 7 bases that match TRBD2. From germline, CDR1 is SNHLY and CDR2 FYNNEI. The length of the CDR3 is 12 residues. V lost 4 bases, J lost 15 bases, and 9 bases stayed unmatched. As DNA, the CDR3 is TGTGCCAGCAGTGTTTGGCGGGAGCAAACGTTCTTC. Translation gives CASSVWREQTFF. Drawing the rest from reference TRBV2 and TRBJ2-1, the complete variable domain is EPEVTQTPSHQVTQMGQEVILRCVPISNHLYFYWYRQILGQKVEFLVSFYNNEISEKSEIFDDQFSVERPDGSNFTLKIRSTKLEDSAMYFCASSVWREQTFFGPGTRLTVL.

Note on this clonotype: One end of the junction is discordant with germline, which a read error may explain. The CDR3 DNA follows: TGTGCCTGCAGCAAAGGCCGGGAATCCGGGGGACTGTTTTTT. Translation: CACSKGRESGGLFF. This chain links TRBV11-2 with TRBJ2-2, with D possibly TRBD2 on 6 matching bases. Germline V gene data show CDR1 as SGHAT and CDR2 as FQNNGV. The CDR3 length is 14 residues.

Notes on this clonotype: A read error may explain this, as a much larger clone is one base away. This chain uses TRBV5-4 with TRBJ2-6; possibly TRBD2 for D (6 bases). Looked up from germline, CDR1 is SGHNT and CDR2 is YYREEE (reference sequence). The CDR3 totals 18 residues. Written as DNA, the CDR3 is TGTGCCAGCAGCTTGGTGGGGGGTGGAATTTCTGGGGCCAACTTCCTGACTTTC. Amino acid sequence: CASSLVGGGISGANFLTF. Combining the CDR3 with reference TRBV5-4 and TRBJ2-6 gives the whole variable domain ETGVTQSPTHLIKTRGQQVTLRCSSQSGHNTVSWYQQALGQGPQFIFQYYREEENGRGNFPPRFSGLQFPNYSSELNVNALELDDSALYLCASSLVGGGISGANFLTFGAGSRLTVL.

This chain uses TRBV29-1 with TRBJ2-3, with 9 nucleotides matching TRBD1. The closer fit of TRBJ1-5 to the DNA end suggests the J call may be wrong. In germline, CDR1 is SQVTM, CDR2 ANQGSEA. CDR3 size: 13 residues. The CDR3 nucleotides are TGCAGCGTGAGACAGGGGGGGGCAGATACGCAGCATTTT. This encodes CSVRQGGADTQHF.

Turning to this clonotype: A clone one base away is much larger, so this may be a read error. The chain uses TRBV12-3 or TRBV12-4 and TRBJ2-1; D is ambiguous. The CDR3 consists of 13 residues. V was cut by 7 bases and J by 9 bases, with 16 bases left in between. CDR3 protein: CASTSPLRSEQFF. CDR3 coding DNA: TGTGCCAGCACCTCCCCTCTTCGCAGTGAGCAGTTCTTC.

The count of this clonotype is one. At one boundary the junction diverges from the germline segment, which might be a read error. This chain uses TRBV11-2 with TRBJ1-6, with TRBD1 as a possible D gene (6 bases). CDR1 is SGHAT, CDR2 FQNNGV, per germline. This CDR3 contains 15 residues. In DNA, the CDR3 is TGTGCCAGCAGCTTAAATCCGGGGGACAATTTACCCCTTCACTTT. It encodes CASSLNPGDNLPLHF.

This clonotype was seen once. J is TRBJ2-3 and V is TRBV9, with 9 bases fitting TRBD2. J gave up 4 bases and V 0 bases, and 6 bases lay outside the gene matches. The CDR3 spans 16 residues. CDR1 SGDLS and CDR2 YYNGEE come from the germline V gene. CDR3 bases: TGTGCCAGCAGCGTAGTAGCGGGAGATGGGGCAGATACGCAGTATTTT. Translating it yields CASSVVAGDGADTQYF.

In this sample, this clonotype turned up many times. This sequence joins TRBV6-1 and TRBJ1-2; 10 nucleotides align to TRBD1. Trimming cost V 11 bases and J 3 bases; bases outside gene matches: 12. Germline CDR1 is MNHNS and CDR2 is SASEGT. The CDR3 is made up of 15 amino acids. CDR3 amino acids: CAVQDRGTVDYGYTF. The CDR3 DNA is TGTGCCGTACAGGACAGGGGGACGGTGGACTATGGCTACACCTTC.

Turning to this clonotype: The junction departs from the called germline gene at one end, perhaps through a read error. The chain carries TRBV29-1 and TRBJ2-2; maybe TRBD2 (5 bases). Germline assignment: CDR1 SQVTM and CDR2 ANQGSEA. This CDR3 spans 14 amino acids. CDR3 coding DNA: TGCAGCGCCGCTCGGGGAGCCGGCCACGGGAAGCTGTTTTTT. Encoded protein: CSAARGAGHGKLFF.

Remarks on this clonotype: A much larger clone lies a single base off, so this may be a read error. This chain links TRBV4-1 with TRBJ2-7, with 7 bases matching TRBD1. Germline trimming cut 0 bases from V and 6 bases from J; bases unmatched to any gene: 8. This CDR3 has 15 residues. The germline V gene has CDR1 MGHRA and CDR2 YSYEKL. The chain's CDR3 is CASSQDPGGRGEQYV. The CDR3 DNA follows: TGCGCCAGCAGCCAAGATCCAGGGGGTAGGGGCGAGCAGTACGTC.

Concerning this clonotype itself: The CDR3 end shows no conserved phenylalanine or tryptophan, and so a read error is likely. The CDR3 here is CASSQEPGSYGYTY. The CDR3 coding sequence is TGTGCCAGCAGCCAGGAACCAGGTTCCTATGGCTACACCTAC. The chain carries TRBV4-2 and TRBJ1-2; D is uncertain. With 3 bases removed from V and 4 bases from J, the gap between germline ends came to 12 bases. Germline CDR1 and CDR2: LGHNA and YNFKEQ. The CDR3 totals 14 residues.